This is a list of T cell receptor beta chains from one sample in a study of blood T cell repertoires in COVID-19. The data were produced by immunoSEQ multiplex PCR, yet TCRdb's version contains in-frame clones alone and is incomplete. There are about 52,000 clones in the sample; over 75% occur only once, and approximately 26% lies in the top ten. The sequencing input was peripheral blood. The receptor set was obtained from an elderly woman with COVID-19, enrolled during active disease. Each CDR3 is given with its conserved first and last residue. D genes are given only for firm matches. Where a row states a size, it is once, few, many or the class of an expanded clone; other rows omit it.

D	J	V	size	CDR3	DNA
.	TRBJ2-1	TRBV12-3/TRBV12-4	.	CASNSREDPEQFF	TGTGCCAGCAATAGCAGGGAAGACCCTGAGCAGTTCTTC
.	TRBJ2-2	TRBV9	.	CASSVVQNTGELFF	TGTGCCAGCAGCGTAGTACAAAACACCGGGGAGCTGTTTTTT
TRBD1	TRBJ1-4	TRBV5-1	.	CASSYDRGRLSEKLFF	TGCGCCAGCAGCTACGACAGGGGGCGCCTGAGTGAAAAACTGTTTTTT
TRBD2	TRBJ2-2	TRBV24-1	.	CATSDFGSGKAGELFF	TGTGCCACCAGTGATTTCGGGAGCGGGAAGGCCGGGGAGCTGTTTTTT
TRBD2	TRBJ2-7	TRBV28	.	CASQGPGGTSAEQYF	TGTGCCTCCCAGGGACCCGGGGGGACTAGCGCCGAGCAGTACTTC
.	TRBJ1-5	TRBV30	few	CAWSSPGMDQPQHF	TGTGCCTGGAGTTCTCCAGGGATGGATCAGCCCCAGCATTTT
TRBD2	TRBJ2-1	TRBV4-2	.	CASSHETSGISYNEQFF	TGTGCCAGCAGCCATGAGACTAGCGGGATCTCCTACAATGAGCAGTTCTTC
TRBD1	TRBJ1-3	TRBV7-2	.	CASSTGAGNTIYF	TGTGCCAGCAGTACAGGGGCAGGAAACACCATATATTTT
.	TRBJ1-5	TRBV18	.	CASSPGAPPRSQPQHF	TGTGCCAGCTCACCAGGGGCTCCCCCAAGGAGTCAGCCCCAGCATTTT
TRBD2	TRBJ2-5	TRBV24-1	.	CATRASGEETQYF	TGTGCCACCAGGGCTAGCGGAGAAGAGACCCAGTACTTC
TRBD1	TRBJ2-6	TRBV7-8	.	CASSPQAGGISGANVLTF	TGTGCCAGCAGCCCCCAGGCAGGGGGAATCTCTGGGGCCAACGTCCTGACTTTC
.	TRBJ1-5	TRBV6-1	.	CASSEGGGFVRPQHF	TGTGCCAGCAGTGAAGGCGGTGGATTCGTGAGGCCCCAGCATTTT
.	TRBJ2-3	TRBV19	.	CASSLNLGQSSPDTQYF	TGTGCCAGTAGCCTCAATCTAGGTCAATCGTCTCCGGATACGCAGTATTTT
TRBD2	TRBJ2-1	TRBV9	.	CASSVIPTSGSNEQFF	TGTGCCAGCAGCGTAATCCCGACTAGCGGATCCAATGAGCAGTTCTTC
.	TRBJ2-6	TRBV30	few	CAWRRASGSGANVLTF	TGTGCCTGGAGGCGAGCCTCCGGGTCTGGGGCCAACGTCCTGACTTTC
.	TRBJ2-2	TRBV7-3	.	CASSYGPAGTGELFF	TGTGCCAGCAGCTATGGACCCGCGGGCACCGGGGAGCTGTTTTTT
TRBD1	TRBJ1-1	TRBV7-3	.	CASSRRQGDEAFF	TGTGCCAGCAGCCGAAGACAGGGGGATGAAGCTTTCTTT
.	TRBJ2-5	TRBV24-1	few	CATSAIGREIGETQYF	TGTGCCACCAGTGCCATTGGCAGGGAAATAGGAGAGACCCAGTACTTC
TRBD1	TRBJ1-6	TRBV4-1	.	CASSLGHRGRNSPLHF	TGCGCCAGCAGCCTGGGGCACAGGGGGAGGAATTCACCCCTCCACTTT
.	TRBJ2-2	TRBV12-5	.	CASGLEGRGGSSGELFF	TGTGCTAGTGGTTTGGAGGGGCGGGGAGGCTCTTCCGGGGAGCTGTTTTTT
TRBD1	TRBJ1-4	TRBV28	.	CASSLLGQGPENEKLFF	TGTGCCAGCAGTTTATTAGGACAGGGGCCGGAAAACGAAAAACTGTTTTTT
.	TRBJ2-1	TRBV18	few	CASSPPSGPLDEQFF	TGTGCCAGCTCACCACCGTCAGGGCCACTGGATGAGCAGTTCTTC
.	TRBJ2-2	TRBV4-1	.	CASSPTSGGFNTGELFF	TGCGCCAGCAGCCCGACCTCCGGGGGATTCAACACCGGGGAGCTGTTTTTT
.	TRBJ2-7	TRBV14	.	CASSGSGYEQYF	TGTGCCAGCAGCGGGAGCGGCTACGAGCAGTACTTC
.	TRBJ2-1	TRBV30	once	CAWSAQGEQFF	TGTGCCTGGAGTGCTCAGGGGGAGCAGTTCTTC
.	TRBJ1-1	TRBV6-5	once	CASSPLTGNTEAFF	TGTGCCAGCAGCCCCTTAACAGGGAACACTGAAGCTTTCTTT
.	TRBJ2-3	TRBV5-4	.	CASSSRLVSSTDTQYF	TGTGCCAGCAGCTCCAGACTGGTTTCTAGCACAGATACGCAGTATTTT
.	TRBJ1-5	TRBV6-5	once	CASSHQGSGNQPQHF	TGTGCCAGCAGCCACCAGGGGTCGGGCAATCAGCCCCAGCATTTT
.	TRBJ2-2	TRBV28	.	CASRITSGELFF	TGTGCCAGCAGAATTACTAGCGGGGAGCTGTTTTTT
TRBD1	TRBJ1-4	TRBV6-5	.	CASSRDRGTNEKLFF	TGTGCCAGCAGCCGAGACAGGGGAACTAATGAAAAACTGTTTTTT
TRBD2	TRBJ2-2	TRBV2	.	CASSGLAGNTGELFF	TGTGCCAGCAGTGGACTAGCGGGTAACACCGGGGAGCTGTTTTTT
TRBD2	TRBJ2-6	TRBV6-2/TRBV6-3	.	CASSPGLAGVGGANVLTF	TGTGCCAGCAGTCCCGGACTAGCGGGAGTGGGTGGGGCCAACGTCCTGACTTTC
.	TRBJ1-3	TRBV5-4	.	CASSLAPHYSGNTIYF	TGTGCCAGCAGCTTGGCCCCACATTACTCTGGAAACACCATATATTTT
.	TRBJ1-2	TRBV19	.	CASVGGGGYTF	TGTGCCAGCGTAGGGGGTGGTGGCTACACCTTC
.	TRBJ1-6	TRBV19	few	CASSISGGSPLHF	TGTGCCAGTAGTATTTCCGGAGGTTCACCCCTCCACTTT
TRBD1	TRBJ1-3	TRBV6-1	.	CASSGAGTELTYSGNTIYF	TGTGCCAGCAGTGGCGCCGGGACAGAACTCACTTACTCTGGAAACACCATATATTTT
TRBD1	TRBJ2-3	TRBV29-1	.	CSVVPGQKSTDTQYF	TGCAGCGTCGTGCCGGGACAGAAAAGCACAGATACGCAGTATTTT
TRBD2	TRBJ2-7	TRBV19	.	CASSASGRAYEQYF	TGTGCCAGTAGTGCTAGCGGGAGGGCCTACGAGCAGTACTTC
.	TRBJ2-3	TRBV25-1	.	CASSPQGSTQYF	TGTGCCAGCAGCCCTCAGGGGAGCACGCAGTATTTT
TRBD2	TRBJ2-7	TRBV7-8	.	CASSLGYREGAEQYF	TGTGCCAGCAGCTTAGGATATCGGGAGGGAGCCGAGCAGTACTTC
.	TRBJ2-5	TRBV5-1	.	CASSLVGGDQETQYF	TGCGCCAGCAGCTTAGTAGGGGGTGACCAAGAGACCCAGTACTTC
.	TRBJ2-1	TRBV19	.	CASSIGGGAPSNEQFF	TGTGCCAGTAGTATAGGAGGGGGGGCCCCTTCGAATGAGCAGTTCTTC
TRBD2	TRBJ2-7	TRBV9	.	CASSVGTSGYYEQYF	TGTGCCAGCAGCGTAGGGACTAGCGGATATTACGAGCAGTACTTC
TRBD2	TRBJ2-2	TRBV4-1	.	CASNERSGGLAGELFF	TGCGCCAGTAACGAACGGAGCGGGGGGTTGGCCGGGGAGCTGTTTTTT
TRBD2	TRBJ2-3	TRBV9	.	CASSVTSGRTTDTQYF	TGTGCCAGCAGCGTTACTAGCGGGAGAACCACAGATACGCAGTATTTT